This entry lists 32 T cell receptor beta chains sequenced from one sample in a study of T cell responses to AZD1222 COVID-19 vaccine (dated by TCRdb to 2020 to 2023). What this sample's time point label stands for: about 28 days (+/-7) after the second vaccine dose. Preparation of the library involved the immunoSEQ multiplex PCR assay. TCRdb holds this immuneACCESS table with in-frame rearrangements only. Some clones are missing; in checked studies, unresolved V genes explain under half, and the rest has no known cause. Present in this sample are some 47,000 clones, 80% to 90% of which were seen just once. The top ten clones comprise approximately 2.6% of the sample. Source: peripheral blood, taken 28 days after the second AZD1222 dose. These TCRs come from an adult who received the AZD1222 COVID-19 vaccine.

This chain links TRBV27 with TRBJ2-1, with 8 bases that match TRBD1. The trim removed 2 bases at V and 7 bases at J, leaving 7 bases unmatched. The germline gives CDR1 MNHEY, CDR2 SMNVEV (reference sequence). The CDR3 extends over 15 amino acids. CDR3 bases: TGTGCCAGCAGTTTACAGGGGGCGCCGGGGAATGAGCAGTTCTTC. It translates to CASSLQGAPGNEQFF.

This sequence joins TRBV5-1 and TRBJ2-1, with D possibly being TRBD1 (5 bases). The CDR3 contains 13 residues. Trimming took 4 bases from V and 7 from J, leaving 12 bases between them. Per the germline V gene, CDR1 is SGHRS and CDR2 is YFSETQ. The CDR3 here is CASSTETVNEQFF. For the CDR3, the DNA is TGCGCCAGCAGCACGGAGACAGTGAATGAGCAGTTCTTC.

This clone showed up just once. At one of its ends the junction is not consistent with the germline gene, which may arise from a read error. The gene calls are TRBV15 and TRBJ1-1; D ambiguous. This CDR3 is 13 amino acids long. Germline V gene lookup returns CDR1 LNHNV and CDR2 YYDKDF (reference sequence). In nucleotides, the CDR3 is TGTGCCACCAGCAGAGATAGGAGGACTGAAGCCTTCTTT. Its translation is CATSRDRRTEAFF.

The V call is TRBV24-1, the J call TRBJ1-1; TRBD1 might be the D (5 bases). There are 14 residues in the CDR3. The germline CDR1 and CDR2 sequences are KGHDR and SFDVKD. Trimming took off 5 bases at V and 4 bases at J, with 13 bases between the two ends. This CDR3 reads CATSGRGVGTEAFF. The CDR3, as DNA: TGTGCCACCAGTGGGCGGGGCGTGGGCACTGAAGCTTTCTTT.

V and J are TRBV28 and TRBJ2-4; the D gene is possibly TRBD1 (6 bases). V was clipped by 3 bases and J by 4 bases, with 10 bases between them. Germline CDR1 and CDR2: MDHEN and SYDVKM. The CDR3 has 14 residues. CDR3: CASSLDRLKNIQYF. The CDR3 bases are TGTGCCAGCAGTTTGGACAGATTAAAAAACATTCAGTACTTC.

This chain joins TRBV15 and TRBJ2-3; 7 nucleotides agree with TRBD2. Trimming at V came to 5 bases and at J to 6 bases, leaving 14 bases not matched to a gene. The CDR3 loop spans 16 amino acids. Germline CDR1 LNHNV, CDR2 YYDKDF (reference sequence). The CDR3 sequence is CATSGSPGRAWDTQYF. The DNA for the CDR3 is TGTGCCACCAGCGGGAGCCCAGGGAGGGCGTGGGATACGCAGTATTTT. Based on the CDR3 plus reference TRBV15 and TRBJ2-3, the full variable domain is DAMVIQNPRYQVTQFGKPVTLSCSQTLNHNVMYWYQQKSSQAPKLLFHYYDKDFNNEADTPDNFQSRRPNTSFCFLDIRSPGLGDTAMYLCATSGSPGRAWDTQYFGPGTRLTVL.

Only one count was recorded for this clone. The chain links TRBV28 to TRBJ1-6; D is uncertain. Trimming left V 7 bases short and J 10 bases short, with 5 bases between. CDR1 and CDR2 from the germline V gene are MDHEN and SYDVKM. The CDR3 spans 10 residues. In DNA form, the CDR3 reads TGTGCCAGCACCCGGTCACCCCTCCACTTT. It yields the protein CASTRSPLHF.

In DNA form, the CDR3 reads TGTGCCAGCAAATCCGGGGGGGGATGGAGCTCTGGAAACACCATATATTTT. Protein product: CASKSGGGWSSGNTIYF. The chain links TRBV7-6 to TRBJ1-3, with D possibly being TRBD1 (5 bases). This CDR3 spans 17 amino acids. The germline V gene encodes CDR1 SGHVS and CDR2 FNYEAQ. V shed 7 bases and J shed 0 bases, with 19 bases lying between them.

Note on this clone: A read error may account for a junction end that differs from germline. The rearrangement joins TRBV7-7 to TRBJ2-1; 9 bases align to TRBD2. From germline, CDR1 is SSHAT and CDR2 FNYEAQ (reference sequence). The CDR3 runs to 15 residues. For the CDR3, the DNA is TGTGCTAGCAGTCCGACTAGCGGACCTTACAATGAGCAGTTCTTC. It codes for CASSPTSGPYNEQFF.

CDR3 sequence reads: CASSQDKRTSGVSSYNEQFF. CDR3 sequence (DNA): TGTGCCAGCAGCCAAGATAAGAGGACTAGCGGAGTTAGCTCCTACAATGAGCAGTTCTTC. V is TRBV14 and J is TRBJ2-1; 10 nucleotides agree with TRBD2. Germline CDR1 reads SGHDN; CDR2 reads FVKESK. V lost 0 bases to trimming and J lost 0 bases; unmatched junction nucleotides: 11. The CDR3 is made up of 20 amino acids.

The chain employs TRBV19 and TRBJ2-2; D not resolved. Trimming took 2 bases from V and 4 from J, leaving 8 bases between them. The CDR3 is 14 residues long. Germline V gene lookup returns CDR1 LNHDA and CDR2 SQIVND (reference sequence). The CDR3 reads CASSIYGVTGELFF. CDR3 sequence (DNA): TGTGCCAGTAGTATATATGGGGTCACCGGGGAGCTGTTTTTT.

This clone was counted between two and nine times. CDR3: CASQWGVDGYTF. CDR3 coding DNA: TGTGCCAGCCAATGGGGCGTAGATGGCTACACCTTC. The chain uses TRBV28 and TRBJ1-2; possible D gene TRBD1, 5 bases. There are 12 residues in the CDR3. The V end was cut by 8 bases, the J end by 6 bases, with 13 bases between. CDR1 and CDR2 (germline): MDHEN, SYDVKM.

J is TRBJ2-7 and V is TRBV11-2; TRBD2 is a possible D gene (6 bases). V was cut by 1 base and J by 2 bases, with 9 bases left in between. CDR1 is SGHAT and CDR2 is FQNNGV in the germline V gene. The CDR3 is made up of 14 amino acids. The CDR3 loop reads CASSLVAGTYEQYF. The CDR3 nucleotides are TGTGCCAGCAGCTTAGTGGCGGGGACCTACGAGCAGTACTTC.

This clone was counted once. The chain employs TRBV6-5 and TRBJ2-2; a weak D match, TRBD2 (6 bases). This CDR3 is built from 14 residues. The germline V gene encodes CDR1 MNHEY and CDR2 SVGAGI. Deletions cut 7 bases from V and 7 bases from J, with 16 bases between. The CDR3 region is CASTERDFFGELFF. The CDR3 DNA sequence: TGTGCCAGCACCGAACGGGACTTTTTCGGGGAGCTGTTTTTT.

The sample holds one count of this clone. This chain links TRBV27 with TRBJ2-1; D remains ambiguous. The CDR3 is 16 residues long. V was shortened by 2 bases and J by 3 bases, with 14 bases between the two germline ends. CDR1 and CDR2 from the germline V gene are MNHEY and SMNVEV (reference sequence). CDR3 sequence (DNA): TGTGCCAGCAGTTTACGACTGGCAGATTACTACAATGAGCAGTTCTTC. This gives the protein CASSLRLADYYNEQFF.

The V and J genes are TRBV18 and TRBJ2-1; 7 bases are shared with TRBD2. CDR1 is KGHSH and CDR2 is LQKENI in the germline V gene. The CDR3 length is 15 residues. Trimming took 6 bases from V and 3 from J; bases not matched to a gene: 8. CDR3 sequence (DNA): TGTGCCAGCTCCCCTAAACTAGCGAACTACAATGAGCAGTTCTTC. Its translation is CASSPKLANYNEQFF. Full variable domain (remainder filled in from reference TRBV18 and TRBJ2-1): NAGVMQNPRHLVRRRGQEARLRCSPMKGHSHVYWYRQLPEEGLKFMVYLQKENIIDESGMPKERFSAEFPKEGPSILRIQQVVRGDSAAYFCASSPKLANYNEQFFGPGTRLTVL.

This chain connects TRBV4-1 to TRBJ1-1; maybe TRBD1 (6 bases). The germline gives CDR1 MGHRA, CDR2 YSYEKL. Trimming removed 1 base at V and 5 bases at J, with 20 bases between. CDR3 length: 17 residues. CDR3 sequence: CASSQVIGWGARTEAFF. The CDR3 nucleotides read TGCGCCAGCAGCCAAGTTATAGGGTGGGGGGCGCGGACTGAAGCTTTCTTT.

This clone was counted only a few times. This sequence joins TRBV15 and TRBJ2-3; 12 bases map to TRBD1. CDR3 length: 16 amino acids. Germline trimming cut 2 bases from V and 6 bases from J; bases unmatched to any gene: 6. In germline, CDR1 is LNHNV, CDR2 YYDKDF (reference sequence). As DNA, the CDR3 is TGTGCCACCAGCAGAACGGGACAGGGGGCATGGGATACGCAGTATTTT. Residues: CATSRTGQGAWDTQYF.

The chain employs TRBV10-2 and TRBJ2-5; 12 positions agree with TRBD2. V lost 8 bases to trimming and J lost 2 bases; unmatched junction nucleotides: 21. CDR1 is WSHSY and CDR2 is SAAADI in the germline V gene. The CDR3 is 20 residues long. This CDR3 reads CASSYRVRLAGGWGQETQYF. CDR3 DNA sequence: TGCGCCAGCTCCTACAGGGTTCGGCTAGCGGGAGGGTGGGGGCAAGAGACCCAGTACTTC.

This chain connects TRBV29-1 to TRBJ2-2; maybe TRBD2 (6 bases). CDR1 SQVTM and CDR2 ANQGSEA come from the germline V gene. The CDR3 consists of 16 residues. V lost 7 bases and J lost 0, with 18 bases in between. CDR3 nucleotides: TGCAGCGCCGTAACAGGTGCGGGGACGAACACCGGGGAGCTGTTTTTT. It encodes CSAVTGAGTNTGELFF.

The chain recombines TRBV29-1 with TRBJ2-7, with a weak D call TRBD1 (6 bases). The germline V gene encodes CDR1 SQVTM and CDR2 ANQGSEA. The length of the CDR3 is 12 residues. The ends were cut back, 6 bases at V and 1 base at J, with 10 bases in the middle. CDR3 in amino acids: CSVQGPSYEQYF. The CDR3 DNA is TGCAGCGTACAGGGCCCGTCCTACGAGCAGTACTTC.

V gene TRBV3-1 (or the pseudogene TRBV3-2) combines with J gene TRBJ2-1; D not resolved. The CDR3 has 17 amino acids. CDR1 and CDR2 (germline): LGHDT, YNNKEL (reference sequence). V gave up 0 bases and J gave up 1 base, with 13 bases separating them. The CDR3 region has the DNA TGTGCCAGCAGCCAAGATCGGTTTGGTTCTTCCTACAATGAGCAGTTCTTC. This gives the protein CASSQDRFGSSYNEQFF.

The chain links TRBV28 to TRBJ2-7; perhaps TRBD2 as D (6 bases). The length of the CDR3 is 14 residues. The germline V gene has CDR1 MDHEN and CDR2 SYDVKM. The V end lost 8 bases, the J end lost 0 bases, and 14 bases lay between the germline ends. DNA of the CDR3: TGTGCCAGCCACCGGGACTTCCGCTCCTACGAGCAGTACTTC. It specifies CASHRDFRSYEQYF.

The chain is built from TRBV21-1 and TRBJ1-4. TRBV21-1 is designated a pseudogene. There are 18 residues in the CDR3. The CDR3 DNA is TGTGCCAGCAGCAAAGGAGGCATTCAAGGAGGGACTAATGAAAAACTGTTTTTT. Its translation is CASSKGGIQGGTNEKLFF.

The chain links TRBV2 to TRBJ1-6; 9 nucleotides align to TRBD1. This CDR3 has 15 amino acids. V lost 2 bases, J lost 8 bases, and 4 bases stayed unmatched. The germline gives CDR1 SNHLY, CDR2 FYNNEI. CDR3 bases: TGTGCCAGCAGTGAAATGACAGGGGGTCATTCACCCCTCCACTTT. It yields the protein CASSEMTGGHSPLHF.

The CDR3 bases are TGTGCTAGTGGTTCAGGGGCTGGAAACACCATATATTTT. It translates to CASGSGAGNTIYF. V gene TRBV12-5 combines with J gene TRBJ1-3; D may be TRBD1 (6 bases). The V end lost 4 bases, the J end lost 2 bases, and 6 bases lay between the germline ends. The CDR3 length is 13 residues. Germline loops: CDR1 LGHNT, CDR2 FRNRAP. Full variable domain (remainder filled in from reference TRBV12-5 and TRBJ1-3): DARVTQTPRHKVTEMGQEVTMRCQPILGHNTVFWYRQTMMQGLELLAYFRNRAPLDDSGMPKDRFSAEMPDATLATLKIQPSEPRDSAVYFCASGSGAGNTIYFGEGSWLTVV.

J is TRBJ2-1 and V is TRBV5-6, with a tentative D call TRBD2 (5 bases). The germline CDR1 and CDR2 sequences are SGHDT and YYEEEE. V shed 6 bases and J shed 8 bases, with 18 bases lying between them. This CDR3 region has 14 residues. The CDR3, as DNA: TGTGCCAGCACCCGTGGACTGACCGACCATGAGCAGTTCTTC. As protein: CASTRGLTDHEQFF.

The chain carries TRBV6-6 and TRBJ1-2; 9 bases agree with TRBD1. The V segment lost 6 bases and the J segment 3 bases; nucleotides outside the gene matches: 11. The CDR3 contains 16 residues. The germline CDR1 and CDR2 sequences are MNHNY and SVGAGI (reference sequence). The CDR3 nucleotides are TGTGCCAGCAGCCCAAACCCGGGACAGGGAGACTATGGCTACACCTTC. It is translated as CASSPNPGQGDYGYTF.

V gene TRBV5-1 combines with J gene TRBJ1-2; TRBD1 agrees at 8 bases. Germline assignment: CDR1 SGHRS and CDR2 YFSETQ. Trimming took 0 bases from V and 8 from J; bases not matched to a gene: 12. CDR3 length: 16 residues. The CDR3 here is CASSLDPGQVVLGYTF. DNA for the CDR3: TGCGCCAGCAGCTTGGATCCGGGACAGGTTGTATTAGGCTACACCTTC.

The V and J genes are TRBV6-5 and TRBJ1-2; 9 nucleotides align to TRBD1. Germline V gives CDR1 MNHEY, CDR2 SVGAGI. The CDR3 totals 14 residues. Trimming cost V 5 bases and J 8 bases; bases outside gene matches: 9. The DNA for the CDR3 is TGTGCCAGCAGTCCCCCGGGACAGGGTAACGGCTACACCTTC. Its translation is CASSPPGQGNGYTF.

The CDR3 region has the DNA TGTGCCAGCTCTCAAGAGGGCGGGACACAGTATAGGCTCCACTTT. Its protein is CASSQEGGTQYRLHF. The chain recombines TRBV27 with TRBJ1-6; D perhaps matches TRBD1 (6 bases). Germline V gene data show CDR1 as MNHEY and CDR2 as SMNVEV (reference sequence). The CDR3 sequence is 15 residues long. Trimming took off 8 bases at V and 16 bases at J, with 27 bases between the two ends.

This clone was counted once. The genes are TRBV7-3 and TRBJ1-1, with D perhaps matching TRBD1 (5 bases). The CDR3 has 13 residues. Between the trimmed V and J ends, which lost 3 bases and 3 bases, there was a span of 8 bases. The germline gives CDR1 SGHTA, CDR2 FQGTGA. Written as DNA, the CDR3 is TGTGCCAGCAGCTTCGGGGGGGACACTGAAGCTTTCTTT. Translating it yields CASSFGGDTEAFF.